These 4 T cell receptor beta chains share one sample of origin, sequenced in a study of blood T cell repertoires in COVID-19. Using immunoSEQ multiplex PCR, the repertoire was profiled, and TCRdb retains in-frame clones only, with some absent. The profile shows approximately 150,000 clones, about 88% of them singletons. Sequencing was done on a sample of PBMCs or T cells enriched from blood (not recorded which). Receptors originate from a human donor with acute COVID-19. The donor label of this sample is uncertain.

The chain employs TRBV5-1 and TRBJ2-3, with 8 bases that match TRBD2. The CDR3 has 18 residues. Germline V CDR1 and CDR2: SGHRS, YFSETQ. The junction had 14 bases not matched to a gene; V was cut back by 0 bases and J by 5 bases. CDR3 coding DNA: TGCGCCAGCAGCTTGGAGGGACCCCTGCGGGGGGATAAAGATACGCAGTATTTT. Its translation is CASSLEGPLRGDKDTQYF.

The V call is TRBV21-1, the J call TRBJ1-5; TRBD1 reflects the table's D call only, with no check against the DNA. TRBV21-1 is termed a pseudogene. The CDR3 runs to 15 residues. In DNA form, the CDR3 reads TGTGCCAGCAGCTCCAGGGGAGATAGCAATCAGCCCCAGCATTTT. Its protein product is CASSSRGDSNQPQHF.

CDR3 coding DNA: TGTGCCAGCAGAGGAGAGTCCTACAATGAGCAGTTCTTC. Its translation is CASRGESYNEQFF. The rearrangement joins TRBV2 to TRBJ2-1; D ambiguous. The CDR3 is 13 residues long. V gave up 6 bases and J gave up 1 base, with 7 bases separating them. Germline V gene sequence: CDR1 SNHLY, CDR2 FYNNEI.

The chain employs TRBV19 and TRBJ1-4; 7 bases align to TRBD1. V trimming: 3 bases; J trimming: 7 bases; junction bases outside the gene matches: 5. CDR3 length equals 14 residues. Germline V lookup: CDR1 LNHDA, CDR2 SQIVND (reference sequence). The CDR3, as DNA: TGTGCCAGTAGTATCCGGCAGGGGGGTGAAAAACTGTTTTTT. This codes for CASSIRQGGEKLFF.